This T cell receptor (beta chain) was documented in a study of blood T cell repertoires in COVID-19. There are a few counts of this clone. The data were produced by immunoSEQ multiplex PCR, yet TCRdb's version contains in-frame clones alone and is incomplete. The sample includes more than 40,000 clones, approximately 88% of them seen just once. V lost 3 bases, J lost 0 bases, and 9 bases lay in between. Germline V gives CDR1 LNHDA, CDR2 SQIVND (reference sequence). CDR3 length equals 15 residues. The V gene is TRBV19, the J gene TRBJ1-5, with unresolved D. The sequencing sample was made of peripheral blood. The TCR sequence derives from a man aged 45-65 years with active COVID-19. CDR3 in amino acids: CASSIGQNSNQPQHF. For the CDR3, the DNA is TGTGCCAGTAGTATTGGGCAGAATAGCAATCAGCCCCAGCATTTT.